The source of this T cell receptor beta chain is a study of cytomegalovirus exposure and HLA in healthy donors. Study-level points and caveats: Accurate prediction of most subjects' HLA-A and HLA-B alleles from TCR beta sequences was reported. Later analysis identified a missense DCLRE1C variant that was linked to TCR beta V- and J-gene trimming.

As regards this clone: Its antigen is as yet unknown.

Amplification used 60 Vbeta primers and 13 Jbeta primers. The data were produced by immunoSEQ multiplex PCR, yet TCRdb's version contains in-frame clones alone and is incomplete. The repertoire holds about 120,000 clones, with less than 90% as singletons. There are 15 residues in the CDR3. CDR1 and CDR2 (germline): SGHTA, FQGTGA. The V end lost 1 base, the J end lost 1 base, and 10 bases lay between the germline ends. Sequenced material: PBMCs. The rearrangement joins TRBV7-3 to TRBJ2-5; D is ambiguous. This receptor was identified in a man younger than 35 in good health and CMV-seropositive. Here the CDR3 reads CASSLNSGLQETQYF. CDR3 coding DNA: TGTGCCAGCAGCTTAAACAGTGGGCTCCAAGAGACCCAGTACTTC. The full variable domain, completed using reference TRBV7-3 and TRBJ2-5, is GAGVSQTPSNKVTEKGKYVELRCDPISGHTALYWYRQSLGQGPEFLIYFQGTGAADDSGLPNDRFFAVRPEGSVSTLKIQRTERGDSAVYLCASSLNSGLQETQYFGPGTRLLVL.